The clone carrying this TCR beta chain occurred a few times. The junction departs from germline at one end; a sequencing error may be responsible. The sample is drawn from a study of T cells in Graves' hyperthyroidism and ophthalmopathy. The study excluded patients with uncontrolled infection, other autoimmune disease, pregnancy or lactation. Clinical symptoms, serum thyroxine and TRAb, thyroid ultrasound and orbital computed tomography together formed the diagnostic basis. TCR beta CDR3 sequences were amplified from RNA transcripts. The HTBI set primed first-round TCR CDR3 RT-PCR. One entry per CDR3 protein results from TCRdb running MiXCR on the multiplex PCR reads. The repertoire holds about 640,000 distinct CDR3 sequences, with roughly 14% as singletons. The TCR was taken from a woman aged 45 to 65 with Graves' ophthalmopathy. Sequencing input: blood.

CDR3 nucleotides: TGTGCTAGTGATTTGGGACTAAACTATGGCTACACCTTC. Protein product: CASDLGLNYGYTF. The chain employs TRBV12-5 and TRBJ1-2, with D perhaps matching TRBD1 (5 bases). CDR3 length equals 13 residues. The germline V gene has CDR1 LGHNT and CDR2 FRNRAP.